The 8 T cell receptor beta chains in this list originate from one sample, sequenced in a study of T cell repertoires in cytomegalovirus infection. TCRdb used MiXCR to reprocess the reads, holding one entry per CDR3 protein. The sample contains about 530,000 distinct CDR3 sequences, about 26% of which appear only once. The sample taken for sequencing was PBMCs. Receptor source: a human donor in good health (CMV status not recorded). Some clones in this sample may be carry-over from other donors' samples.

The chain is built from TRBV6-6 and TRBJ2-2, with 13 bases aligning to TRBD2. The CDR3 is made up of 18 amino acids. Germline CDR1 and CDR2: MNHNY and SVGAGI (reference sequence). Trimming took 1 base from V and 2 from J; bases not matched to a gene: 4. As DNA, the CDR3 is TGTGCCAGCAGTTACTTTCCGGGACTAGCGGGAAACACCGGGGAGCTGTTTTTT. This translates into CASSYFPGLAGNTGELFF.

The chain combines TRBV7-2 with TRBJ1-4, with no clear D. The length of the CDR3 is 17 residues. Germline CDR1 and CDR2: SGHTA and FQGNSA. V lost 5 bases, J lost 3 bases, and 19 bases lay in between. CDR3 nucleotides: TGTGCCAGCAGCCGCTATTTAAGGGCTGGGGCTAATGAAAAACTGTTTTTT. Its protein is CASSRYLRAGANEKLFF.

J is TRBJ1-2 and V is TRBV11-2, with 8 bases identical to TRBD1. This CDR3 spans 14 amino acids. Germline CDR1 and CDR2: SGHAT and FQNNGV. Trimming at V came to 8 bases and at J to 7 bases, leaving 12 bases not matched to a gene. The CDR3, as DNA: TGTGCCAGCTCTCCACAGGGGGGGCTTAGTGGCTACACCTTC. It codes for CASSPQGGLSGYTF.

This chain uses TRBV15 with TRBJ2-2; D may be TRBD2 (6 bases). V shed 1 base and J shed 3 bases, with 9 bases lying between them. From germline, CDR1 is LNHNV and CDR2 YYDKDF (reference sequence). The CDR3 length is 15 residues. CDR3 DNA: TGTGCCACCAGCAGAGGACTAGGGCACACCGGGGAGCTGTTTTTT. It yields the protein CATSRGLGHTGELFF. Complete variable domain (other parts from reference TRBV15 and TRBJ2-2): DAMVIQNPRYQVTQFGKPVTLSCSQTLNHNVMYWYQQKSSQAPKLLFHYYDKDFNNEADTPDNFQSRRPNTSFCFLDIRSPGLGDTAMYLCATSRGLGHTGELFFGEGSRLTVL.

This clonotype was detected a few times. The J gene is TRBJ2-1, the V gene TRBV12-3 or TRBV12-4; 11 bases are a match to TRBD2. CDR3 length: 15 amino acids. The junction had 9 bases not matched to a gene; V was cut back by 6 bases and J by 8 bases. The chain's CDR3 is CASRPLAGVTDEQFF. DNA for the CDR3: TGTGCCAGCAGGCCACTAGCGGGAGTAACCGATGAGCAGTTCTTC.

This clonotype was seen a few times. The CDR3 DNA reads as TGTGCCAGCAGTGATGATATGGTCCGAGAAAAACTGTTTTTT. Its translation is CASSDDMVREKLFF. The chain carries TRBV6-1 and TRBJ1-4; D not certain. The ends were cut back, 3 bases at V and 8 bases at J, with 13 bases in the middle. The germline V gene has CDR1 MNHNS and CDR2 SASEGT. The CDR3 is 14 amino acids.

This clonotype was seen many times. As DNA, the CDR3 is TGTGCCAGCAGCTTTGCGGGGAACACTGAAGCTTTCTTT. Residues: CASSFAGNTEAFF. This chain links TRBV7-8 with TRBJ1-1, with unresolved D. The CDR3 spans 13 residues. The germline gives CDR1 SGHVS, CDR2 FQNEAQ. V lost 3 bases, J lost 1 base, and 6 bases lay in between.

This clonotype was detected many times. The chain has TRBV19 and TRBJ2-1, with 11 bases matching TRBD1. CDR3 length: 14 amino acids. Germline lookup yields CDR1 LNHDA and CDR2 SQIVND (reference sequence). V was pared by 6 bases and J by 6 bases, with 4 bases of the junction left unmatched. CDR3 nucleotide sequence: TGTGCCAGTAGCCCGGGGACAGGGGGCAATGAGCAGTTCTTC. It encodes CASSPGTGGNEQFF.